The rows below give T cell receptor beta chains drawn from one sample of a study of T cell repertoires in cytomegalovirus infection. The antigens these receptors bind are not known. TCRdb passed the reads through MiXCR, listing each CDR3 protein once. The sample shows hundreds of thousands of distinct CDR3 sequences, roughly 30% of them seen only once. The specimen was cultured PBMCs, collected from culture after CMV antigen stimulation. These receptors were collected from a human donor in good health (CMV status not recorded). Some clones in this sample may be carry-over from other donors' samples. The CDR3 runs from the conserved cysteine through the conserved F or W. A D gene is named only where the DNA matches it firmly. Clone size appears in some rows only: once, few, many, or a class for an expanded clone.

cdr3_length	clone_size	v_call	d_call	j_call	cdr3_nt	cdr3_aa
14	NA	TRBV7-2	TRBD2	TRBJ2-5	TGTGCCAGCAGCTTAGATCGGGGAGGGGTGACCCAGTACTTC	CASSLDRGGVTQYF
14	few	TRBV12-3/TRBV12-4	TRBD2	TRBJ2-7	TGTGCCAGCAGTCCAGCGGGGGGCTCCTTCGAGCAGTACTTC	CASSPAGGSFEQYF
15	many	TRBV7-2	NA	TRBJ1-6	TGTGCCAGCAGCTTCAGGACGGCTCATAATTCACCCCTCCACTTT	CASSFRTAHNSPLHF
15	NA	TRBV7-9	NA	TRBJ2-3	TGTGCCAGCAGCCAAGAAGTGACTTCGGCAGATACGCAGTATTTT	CASSQEVTSADTQYF
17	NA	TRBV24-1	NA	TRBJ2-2	TGTGCCACCAGTGATTTAGCAGGGTACCCGAACACCGGGGAGCTGTTTTTT	CATSDLAGYPNTGELFF
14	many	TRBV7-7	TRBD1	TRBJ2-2	TGTGCCAGCAGCTCCGGACAGGCCACCGGGGAGCTGTTTTTT	CASSSGQATGELFF
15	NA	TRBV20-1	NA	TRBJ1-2	TGCAGTGCTAGAGATCAGACAGCAGCTAACTATGGCTACACCTTC	CSARDQTAANYGYTF
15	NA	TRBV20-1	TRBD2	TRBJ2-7	TGCAGTGCTAGAGATGGGACTAGCGGTTCCTACGAGCAGTACTTC	CSARDGTSGSYEQYF
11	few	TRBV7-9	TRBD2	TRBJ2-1	TGTGCCAGCAGCAACGGACTAGCCCCGTTCTTC	CASSNGLAPFF
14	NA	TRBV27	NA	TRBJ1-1	TGTGCCAGCAGTTTCGCCCTACAAGGCACTGAAGCTTTCTTT	CASSFALQGTEAFF
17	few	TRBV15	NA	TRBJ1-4	TGTGCCACCAGCAGACCCGCTGCTTCGGACAGTTGGGAAAAACTGTTTTTT	CATSRPAASDSWEKLFF
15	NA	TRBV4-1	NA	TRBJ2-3	TGCGCCAGCAGCTATGACTCCGCGATAGGGGATACGCAGTATTTT	CASSYDSAIGDTQYF
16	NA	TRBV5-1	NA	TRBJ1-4	TGCGCCAGCAGTGAGGCCGGGACAACAGAAAGTGAAAAACTGTTTTTT	CASSEAGTTESEKLFF
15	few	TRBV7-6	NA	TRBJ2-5	TGTGCCAGCAGCCGCACTCGCGGGGGCAAAGAGACCCAGTACTTC	CASSRTRGGKETQYF
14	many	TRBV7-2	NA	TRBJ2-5	TGTGCCAGCAGCGAAGACCTGGGGCAAGAGACCCAGTACTTC	CASSEDLGQETQYF
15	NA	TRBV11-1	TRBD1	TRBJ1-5	TGTGCCAGCAGCTTGTCGGGGACAGGGAAACAGCCCCAGCATTTT	CASSLSGTGKQPQHF
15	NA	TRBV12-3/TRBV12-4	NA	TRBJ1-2	TGTGCCAGCAGTTCGCGTCTACCGGGGGAGCGTGGCTACACCTTC	CASSSRLPGERGYTF
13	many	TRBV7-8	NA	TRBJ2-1	TGTGCCAGCAGCTCAATGTTTCTGGATGAGCAGTTCTTC	CASSSMFLDEQFF
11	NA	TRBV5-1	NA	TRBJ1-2	TGCGCCAGCAGGGAAAACTATGGCTACACCTTC	CASRENYGYTF
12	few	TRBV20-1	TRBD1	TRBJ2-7	TGCAGTGTGACAGGGCCCCGAGAGGAGCAGTACTTC	CSVTGPREEQYF
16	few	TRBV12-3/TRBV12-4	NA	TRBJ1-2	TGTGCCAGCAGTTTAGGGGGGGGACGGGCGGGCTATGGCTACACCTTC	CASSLGGGRAGYGYTF
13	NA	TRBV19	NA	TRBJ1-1	TGTGCCAGTAGTATAAAGAGGGATGGAAGCGCTTTCTTT	CASSIKRDGSAFF
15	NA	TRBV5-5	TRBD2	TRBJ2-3	TGTGCCAGCAGCGACACTAGCGGGAGGAGGGATACGCAGTATTTT	CASSDTSGRRDTQYF
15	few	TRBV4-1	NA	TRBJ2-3	TGCGCCAGCAGCCAATTGGACGGCCACACAGATACGCAGTATTTT	CASSQLDGHTDTQYF
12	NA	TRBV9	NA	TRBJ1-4	TGTGCCAGCAGCGCACCAAGAGGCACAATGATTTTT	CASSAPRGTMIF
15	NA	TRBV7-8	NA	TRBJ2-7	TGTGCCAGCAGCTTAGAAGCGCAAACTCAATACGAGCAGTACTTC	CASSLEAQTQYEQYF
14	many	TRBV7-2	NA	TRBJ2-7	TGTGCCAGCAGCCCCCGGGGGTCGCGGGGCGAGCAGTACTTC	CASSPRGSRGEQYF
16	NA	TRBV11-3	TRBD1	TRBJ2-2	TGTGCCAGCAGCTTCTCGACAGGGGGAGACACCGGGGAGCTGTTTTTT	CASSFSTGGDTGELFF
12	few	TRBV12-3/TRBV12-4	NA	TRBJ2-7	TGTGCCAGCAGTTTAATCGGGGATTGGCAGTACTTC	CASSLIGDWQYF
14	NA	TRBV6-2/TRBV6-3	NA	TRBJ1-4	TGTGCCAGCAGTTACTCGGGACAAGGTGAAAAACTGTTTTTT	CASSYSGQGEKLFF
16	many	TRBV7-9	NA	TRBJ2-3	TGTGCCAGCAGCTTAGTTTCCGGGGGTTGGCCAGATACGCAGTATTTT	CASSLVSGGWPDTQYF
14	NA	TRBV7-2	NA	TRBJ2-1	TGTGCCAGCAGCCCCGGTACCAGCTCGGATGAGCAGTTCTTC	CASSPGTSSDEQFF
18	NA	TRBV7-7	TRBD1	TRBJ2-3	TGTGCCAGCAGCTTAAGACCCCACCGGGACAGCCGCACAGATACGCAGTATTTT	CASSLRPHRDSRTDTQYF
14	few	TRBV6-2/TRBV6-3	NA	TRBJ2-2	TGTGCCAGCAGTTACAGGGCGGGCACCGGGGAGCTGTTTTTT	CASSYRAGTGELFF
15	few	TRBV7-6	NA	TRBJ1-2	TGTGCCAGCAGCTTAGTTCTGGGCCCCAGCTATGGCTACACCTTC	CASSLVLGPSYGYTF
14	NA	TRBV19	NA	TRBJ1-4	TGTGCCAGTAGTATCGGACACGGTAATGAAAAACTGTTTTTT	CASSIGHGNEKLFF
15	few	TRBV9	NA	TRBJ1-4	TGTGCCAGCAGCGATGACTCGGCGGGGAATGAAAAACTGTTTTTT	CASSDDSAGNEKLFF
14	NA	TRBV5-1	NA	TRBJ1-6	TGCGCCAGCAGCTGGGAAGGGCCCAATTCACCCCTCCACTTT	CASSWEGPNSPLHF
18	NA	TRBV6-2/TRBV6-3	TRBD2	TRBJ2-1	TGTGCCAGCAGTTACTGGGGACTAGCGGGGGGCCGGAGAAAGGAGCAGTTCTTC	CASSYWGLAGGRRKEQFF
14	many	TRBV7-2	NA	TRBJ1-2	TGTGCCAGCAGCCAGGACACGGACCCTGATGGCTACACCTTC	CASSQDTDPDGYTF
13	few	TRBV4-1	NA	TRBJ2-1	TGCGCCAGCAGTATCGGCCTGGAAGGTGAGCAGTTCTTC	CASSIGLEGEQFF
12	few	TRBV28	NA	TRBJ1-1	TGTGCCAGCAGTCTCCCGACGGGGATGGCTTTCTTT	CASSLPTGMAFF
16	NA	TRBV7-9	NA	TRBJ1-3	TGTGCCAGCAGCTTAGCATCAGGGATTGGCGGAAACACCATATATTTT	CASSLASGIGGNTIYF
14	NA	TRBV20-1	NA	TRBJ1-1	TGCAGTGCTAGAGAGGGCACCTTGAACACTGAAGCTTTCTTT	CSAREGTLNTEAFF
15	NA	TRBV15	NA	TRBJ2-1	TGTGCCACCAGCCTGCACCTAGGAGGGTACAATGAGCAGTTCTTC	CATSLHLGGYNEQFF
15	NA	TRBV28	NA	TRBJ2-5	TGTGCCAGCAGTTTACGGCCAGGGGTAGGAGAGACCCAGTACTTC	CASSLRPGVGETQYF
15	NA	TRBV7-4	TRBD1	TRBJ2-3	TGTGCCAGCAGCTTCCCGGGACAGGGCCCAGATACGCAGTATTTT	CASSFPGQGPDTQYF
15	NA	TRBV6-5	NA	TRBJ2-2	TGTGCCAGCAGTCCTTCGGGCTCGGGCACCGGGGAGCTGTTTTTT	CASSPSGSGTGELFF
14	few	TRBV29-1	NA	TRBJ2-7	TGCAGCGTTGAATTGGGGACGGCGGGTTACGAGCAGTACTTC	CSVELGTAGYEQYF